This T cell receptor (beta chain) emerged from a study of cytomegalovirus exposure and HLA in healthy donors. Primers: 60 Vbeta forward and 13 Jbeta reverse. Clones were read by immunoSEQ multiplex PCR, and TCRdb kept only the in-frame ones, dropping some. The sample consists of tens of thousands of clones, under 85% of them appearing once. With respect to this clone: As yet, its antigen is unknown.

Findings and limits, study-wide: Sequencing had likely introduced a cluster of highly shared sequence variants as an artifact. The classifier reportedly diagnosed cytomegalovirus status with high sensitivity and specificity. Some segments of the V type, notably TRBV6-2 and TRBV6-3, were excluded as indistinguishable. Later analysis suggested most CMV-associated TCR beta chains were HLA-restricted.

CDR1 MDHEN and CDR2 SYDVKM come from the germline V gene. This CDR3 is 14 amino acids long. Trimming cost V 2 bases and J 5 bases; bases outside gene matches: 5. The genes are TRBV28 and TRBJ1-2; the match to TRBD1 covers 7 bases. The sequencing sample was made of PBMCs. This clonotype originated in a middle-aged woman in good health and CMV-seronegative. The CDR3 nucleotides read TGTGCCAGCAGTTTAGCCAGGGGGAGTTATGGCTACACCTTC. This codes for CASSLARGSYGYTF.